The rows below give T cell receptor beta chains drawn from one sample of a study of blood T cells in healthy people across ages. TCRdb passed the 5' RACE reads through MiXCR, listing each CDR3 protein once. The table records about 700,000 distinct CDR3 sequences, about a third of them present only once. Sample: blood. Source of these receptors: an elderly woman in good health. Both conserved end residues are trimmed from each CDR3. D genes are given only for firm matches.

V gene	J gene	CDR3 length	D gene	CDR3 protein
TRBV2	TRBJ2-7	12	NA	ATEGTRGTYEQY
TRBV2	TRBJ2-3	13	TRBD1	ASRVQGAPSDTQY
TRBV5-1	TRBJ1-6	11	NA	ASSLTGYSPPH
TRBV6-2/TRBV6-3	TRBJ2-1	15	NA	ASSYDGSSPNYNEQF
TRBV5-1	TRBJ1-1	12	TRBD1	ASSLMDRGTEAF
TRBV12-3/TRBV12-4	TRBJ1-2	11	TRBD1	ASSLTGAGGYT
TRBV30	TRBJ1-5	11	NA	AFQDSYNRPQH
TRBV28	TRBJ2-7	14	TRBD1	ASRQITTGQRGEQY
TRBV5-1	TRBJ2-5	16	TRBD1	ASSRRDRGPRSYKEQY
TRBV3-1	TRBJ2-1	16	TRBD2	ASRSSGGGLKPSETRF
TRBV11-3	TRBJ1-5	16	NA	ASSLDRRKGYSNQPQH
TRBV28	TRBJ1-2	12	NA	ASSVLQDNYGYT
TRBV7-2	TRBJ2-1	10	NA	ASSTPWGEQF
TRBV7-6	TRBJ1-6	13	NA	ASSLLVGRNSPLH
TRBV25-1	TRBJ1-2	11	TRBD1	ASSATTGYGYT
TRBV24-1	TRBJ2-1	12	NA	ATSDRRVGNEQF
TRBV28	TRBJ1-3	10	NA	ASIGPGNTIY
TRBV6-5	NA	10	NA	ASGPRDGEQY
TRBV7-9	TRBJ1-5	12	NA	ASSLSDRNQPQH
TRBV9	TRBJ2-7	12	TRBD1	ACSVAGGPYEQY
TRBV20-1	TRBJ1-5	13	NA	SAEGVGGSNQPQH
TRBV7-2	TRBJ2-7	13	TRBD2	ASSTLAGVLYEQY